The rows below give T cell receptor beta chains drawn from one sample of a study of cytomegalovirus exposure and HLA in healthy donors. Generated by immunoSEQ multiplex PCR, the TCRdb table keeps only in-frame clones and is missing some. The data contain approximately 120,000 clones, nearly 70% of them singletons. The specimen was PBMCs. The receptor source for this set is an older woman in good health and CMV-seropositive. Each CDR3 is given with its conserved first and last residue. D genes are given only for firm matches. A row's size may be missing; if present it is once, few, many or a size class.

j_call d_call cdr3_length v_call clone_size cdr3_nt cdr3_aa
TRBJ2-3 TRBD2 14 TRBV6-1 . TGTGCCAGCAGTGCCGGGGGGGGCACAGATACGCAGTATTTT CASSAGGGTDTQYF
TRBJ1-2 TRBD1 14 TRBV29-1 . TGCAGCGTTGACGGTGGACAGGGGTTCTATGGCTACACCTTC CSVDGGQGFYGYTF
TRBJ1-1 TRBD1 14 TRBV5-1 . TGCGCCAGCAGCTTCTCGACAGGGTCGGCTGAAGCTTTCTTT CASSFSTGSAEAFF
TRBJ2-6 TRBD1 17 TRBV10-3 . TGTGCCATCAGTCCGGGACAGACCAACTCTGGGGCCAACGTCCTGACTTTC CAISPGQTNSGANVLTF
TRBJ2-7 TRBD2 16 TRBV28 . TGTGCCAGCAGCTTTCTCGGACTAGCGGGGGCCTACGAGCAGTACTTC CASSFLGLAGAYEQYF
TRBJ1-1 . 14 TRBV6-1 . TGTGCCAGCAATGAGGGCCCCTGGAACACTGAAGCTTTCTTT CASNEGPWNTEAFF
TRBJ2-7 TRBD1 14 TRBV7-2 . TGTGCCAGCAGCTTAACAACAGGGGGCTACGAGCAGTACTTC CASSLTTGGYEQYF
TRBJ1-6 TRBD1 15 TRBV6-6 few TGTGCCAGCAGCCCCGGGACAGCTCCTGGTTCACCCCTCCACTTT CASSPGTAPGSPLHF
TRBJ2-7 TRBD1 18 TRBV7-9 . TGTGCCAGCAGCCCTTGGAGTTCCGGGACAGTAAGCTCCTACGAGCAGTACTTC CASSPWSSGTVSSYEQYF
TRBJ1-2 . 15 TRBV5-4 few TGTGCCAGCAGCTTGGAAACAGGGTTGAGCTATGGCTACACCTTC CASSLETGLSYGYTF
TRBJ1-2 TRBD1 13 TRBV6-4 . TGTGCCAGCCGTCCGGGGACAGGGGATCGCTACACCTTC CASRPGTGDRYTF
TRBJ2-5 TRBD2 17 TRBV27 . TGTGCCAGCAGTTTAGCTCACCGACTAGCGGGGGGCCGTGTAATGTACTTC CASSLAHRLAGGRVMYF
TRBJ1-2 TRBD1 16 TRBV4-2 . TGTGCCAGCAGCCAGTCGGGACAGGGGGGCTTCTATGGCTACACCTTC CASSQSGQGGFYGYTF
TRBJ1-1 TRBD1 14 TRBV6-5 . TGTGCCAGCAGATCAGGACAGGGAGGCACTGAAGCTTTCTTT CASRSGQGGTEAFF
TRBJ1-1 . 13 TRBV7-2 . TGTGCCAGCACCCCCAGCCGAGGATCTGAAGCTTTCTTT CASTPSRGSEAFF
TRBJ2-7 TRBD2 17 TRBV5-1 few TGCGCCAGCAGCTTGTCGGGGCTGGGCGGGGGGCCATACGAGCAGTACTTC CASSLSGLGGGPYEQYF
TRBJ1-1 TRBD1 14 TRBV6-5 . TGCGCCAGCGGACAGGGGGCTTCGAGCACTGAAGCTTTCTTT CASGQGASSTEAFF
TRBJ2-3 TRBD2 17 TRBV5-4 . TGTGCCAGCAGCCCCAGGGGGGGCGGGGGGGCCGCAGATACGCAGTATTTT CASSPRGGGGAADTQYF
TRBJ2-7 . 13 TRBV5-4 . TGTGCCAGCAACCCGTTAGGGGGCTACGAGCAGTACTTC CASNPLGGYEQYF
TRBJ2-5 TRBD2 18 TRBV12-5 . TGTGCTAGTGGTTTTGGACGTTTAACCGGGGGGGCCGGGGAGACCCAGTACTTC CASGFGRLTGGAGETQYF
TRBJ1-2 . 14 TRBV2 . TGTGCCAGCAGTGAAGAGACAGAGAACTATGGCTACACCTTC CASSEETENYGYTF
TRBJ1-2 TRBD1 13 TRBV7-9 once TGTGCCAGCAGCTTGGGACAGGGGCTTGGCTACACCTTC CASSLGQGLGYTF
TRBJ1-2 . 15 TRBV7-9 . TGTGCCAGCAGCTTAGCGGCTGGGGGCGGGTATGGCTACACCTTC CASSLAAGGGYGYTF
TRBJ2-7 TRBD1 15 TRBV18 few TGTGCCAGCTCACCAACGACAGGGACCTCCTACGAGCAGTACTTC CASSPTTGTSYEQYF
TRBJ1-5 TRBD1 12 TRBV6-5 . TGTGCCAGCAGTGAAACTACGGGACAGGTCCATTTT CASSETTGQVHF
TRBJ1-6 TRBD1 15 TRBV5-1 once TGCGCCAGCAGCTTGGAGGGGGCGTCGAATTCACCCCTCCACTTT CASSLEGASNSPLHF
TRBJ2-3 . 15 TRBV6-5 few TGTGCCAGCAGTTACTCGGAGACAGCGGGAGATACGCAGTATTTT CASSYSETAGDTQYF
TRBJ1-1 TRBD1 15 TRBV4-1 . TGCGCCAGCAGCCAACAGGGGGCGATGAACACTGAAGCTTTCTTT CASSQQGAMNTEAFF
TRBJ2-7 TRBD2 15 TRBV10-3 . TGTGCCATCGGCCGGACTAGCGGGGGAGACTACGAGCAGTACTTC CAIGRTSGGDYEQYF
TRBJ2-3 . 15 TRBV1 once TGCACCAGCAGCCCCCCGGAGGGTTGCACAGATACGCAGTATTTT CTSSPPEGCTDTQYF
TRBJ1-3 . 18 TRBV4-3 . TGCGCCAGCAGCCAAGATCGGACTTCCACCGACTCTGGAAACACCATATATTTT CASSQDRTSTDSGNTIYF
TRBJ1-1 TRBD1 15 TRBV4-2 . TGTGCCAGCAGCCAACCGGGACAGATGTTAGTTGAAGCTTTCTTT CASSQPGQMLVEAFF
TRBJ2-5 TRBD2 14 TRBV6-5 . TGTGCCTCTCGAGAGAGCCCCGGGAGGGAGACCCAGTACTTC CASRESPGRETQYF
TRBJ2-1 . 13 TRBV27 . TGTGCCGGCAGGGATTCAGTGAGGAATGAGCAGTTCTTC CAGRDSVRNEQFF
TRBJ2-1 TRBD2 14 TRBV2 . TGTGCCAGCAGCGGCGGGGGGTTATACAATGAGCAGTTCTTC CASSGGGLYNEQFF